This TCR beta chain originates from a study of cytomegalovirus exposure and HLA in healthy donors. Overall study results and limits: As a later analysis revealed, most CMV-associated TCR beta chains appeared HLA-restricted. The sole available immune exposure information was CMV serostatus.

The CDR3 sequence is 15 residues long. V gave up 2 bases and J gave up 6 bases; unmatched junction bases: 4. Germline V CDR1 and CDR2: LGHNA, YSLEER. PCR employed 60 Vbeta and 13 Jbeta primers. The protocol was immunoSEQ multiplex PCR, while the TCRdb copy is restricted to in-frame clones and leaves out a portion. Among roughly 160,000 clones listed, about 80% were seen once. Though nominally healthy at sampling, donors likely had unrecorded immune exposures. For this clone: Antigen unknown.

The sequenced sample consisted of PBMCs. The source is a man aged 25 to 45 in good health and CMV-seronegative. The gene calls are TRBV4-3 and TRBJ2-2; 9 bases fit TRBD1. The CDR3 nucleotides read TGCGCCAGCAGCCAAAAACAGGGGGCCCCCGGGGAGCTGTTTTTT. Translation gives CASSQKQGAPGELFF.